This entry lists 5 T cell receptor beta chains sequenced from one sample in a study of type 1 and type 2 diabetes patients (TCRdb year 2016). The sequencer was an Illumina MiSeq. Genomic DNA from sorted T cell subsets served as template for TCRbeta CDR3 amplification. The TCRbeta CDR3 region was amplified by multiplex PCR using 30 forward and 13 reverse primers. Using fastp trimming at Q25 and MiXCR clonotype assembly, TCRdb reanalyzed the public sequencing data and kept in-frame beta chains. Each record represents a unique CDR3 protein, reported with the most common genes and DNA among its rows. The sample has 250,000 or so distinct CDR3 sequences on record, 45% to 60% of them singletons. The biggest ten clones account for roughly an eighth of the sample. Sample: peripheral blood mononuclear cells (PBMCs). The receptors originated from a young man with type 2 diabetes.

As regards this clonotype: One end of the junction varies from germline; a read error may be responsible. CDR3 residues: CATGRDLAGNYNEQFF. The CDR3, as DNA: TGTGCCACCGGCAGAGATTTGGCGGGGAACTACAATGAGCAGTTCTTC. This chain uses TRBV15 with TRBJ2-1; tentatively, D is TRBD2 (6 bases). CDR1 is LNHNV, CDR2 YYDKDF, per germline (reference sequence). The CDR3 is 16 amino acids. The full variable domain, in which reference TRBV15 and TRBJ2-1 provide the parts outside the CDR3, is DAMVIQNPRYQVTQFGKPVTLSCSQTLNHNVMYWYQQKSSQAPKLLFHYYDKDFNNEADTPDNFQSRRPNTSFCFLDIRSPGLGDTAMYLCATGRDLAGNYNEQFFGPGTRLTVL.

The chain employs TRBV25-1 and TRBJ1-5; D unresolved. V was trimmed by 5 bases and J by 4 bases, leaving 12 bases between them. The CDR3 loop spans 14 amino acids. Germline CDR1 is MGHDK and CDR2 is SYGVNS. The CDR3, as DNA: TGTGCCAGCAGTTCCACGACCGTGAATCAGCCCCAGCATTTT. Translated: CASSSTTVNQPQHF.

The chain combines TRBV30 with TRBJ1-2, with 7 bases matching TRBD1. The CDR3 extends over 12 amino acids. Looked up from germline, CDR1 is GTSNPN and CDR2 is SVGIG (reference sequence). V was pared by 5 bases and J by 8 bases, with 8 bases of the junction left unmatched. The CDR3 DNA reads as TGTGCCTGGTCCCTGACAGGGTACGGCTACACCTTC. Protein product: CAWSLTGYGYTF.

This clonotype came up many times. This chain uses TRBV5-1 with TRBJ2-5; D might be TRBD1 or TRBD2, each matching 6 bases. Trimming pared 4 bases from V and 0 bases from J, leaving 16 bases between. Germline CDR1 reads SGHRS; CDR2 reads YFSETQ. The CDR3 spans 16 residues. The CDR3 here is CASSPGDITNQETQYF. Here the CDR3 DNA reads TGCGCCAGCAGCCCGGGGGACATCACAAACCAAGAGACCCAGTACTTC.

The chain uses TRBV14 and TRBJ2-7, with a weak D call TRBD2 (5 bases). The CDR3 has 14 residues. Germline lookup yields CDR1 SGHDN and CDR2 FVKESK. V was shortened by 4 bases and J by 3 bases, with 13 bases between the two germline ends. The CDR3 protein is CASSLLSGCYEQYF. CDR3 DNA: TGTGCCAGCAGCCTCCTCTCGGGGTGCTACGAGCAGTACTTC.